This T cell receptor (beta chain) is from a study of T cells in Graves' hyperthyroidism and ophthalmopathy. With 7 bases removed from V and 3 bases from J, the gap between germline ends came to 10 bases. CDR3 length: 11 residues. Looked up from germline, CDR1 is DFQATT and CDR2 is SNEGSKA (reference sequence). TCR beta CDR3 regions were amplified from RNA transcripts. Researchers ran a first-round RT-PCR on the TCR CDR3 using the HTBI primer set. TCRdb analysed the multiplex PCR reads with MiXCR anew, one entry per CDR3 protein. The repertoire consists of about 340,000 distinct CDR3 sequences, with roughly 23% occurring once and the leading ten covering 50%. Across 18 months, stable Graves' hyperthyroidism was marked by no progression to ophthalmopathy. Diagnosis of hyperthyroidism was new in patients aged 18 to 65, and its duration was under 2 months. A patient was excluded if there was uncontrolled infection, other autoimmune disease, pregnancy or lactation.

In this sample, this clonotype turned up many times. This chain joins TRBV20-1 and TRBJ2-7; D might be TRBD1 or TRBD2, each matching 5 bases. Sequencing was performed on blood. The sequence was collected from a woman aged 45 to 65 with Graves' hyperthyroidism. This chain's CDR3 is CSGRGDYEQYF. As DNA, the CDR3 is TGCAGTGGCAGAGGGGACTACGAGCAGTACTTC.